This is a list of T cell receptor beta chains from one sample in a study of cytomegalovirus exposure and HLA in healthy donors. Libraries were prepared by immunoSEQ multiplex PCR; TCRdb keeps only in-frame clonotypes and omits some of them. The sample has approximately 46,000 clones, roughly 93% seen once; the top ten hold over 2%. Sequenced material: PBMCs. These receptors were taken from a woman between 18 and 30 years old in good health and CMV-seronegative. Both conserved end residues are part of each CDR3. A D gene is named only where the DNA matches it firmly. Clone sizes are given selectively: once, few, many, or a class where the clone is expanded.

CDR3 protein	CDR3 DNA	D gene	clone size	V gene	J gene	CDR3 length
CASSEAYLGGAGREQYF	TGTGCCAGCAGTGAAGCGTACTTGGGGGGGGCAGGACGCGAGCAGTACTTC	-	-	TRBV2	TRBJ2-7	17
CASSQSSDIQYF	TGTGCCAGCAGCCAATCGTCGGACATCCAATACTTC	-	-	TRBV16	TRBJ2-4	12
CASSLHTGQTNTGELFF	TGTGCCAGCAGCTTACATACGGGACAGACGAACACCGGGGAGCTGTTTTTT	TRBD1	-	TRBV7-7	TRBJ2-2	17
CASSYDRTGQFF	TGCGCCAGCAGCTACGACAGAACGGGGCAGTTCTTC	-	-	TRBV5-1	TRBJ2-1	12
CASSRDPGGRNTIYF	TGTGCCAGCAGCCGTGACCCTGGCGGTAGAAACACCATATATTTT	-	-	TRBV2	TRBJ1-3	15
CASSYSVGTRGSYTF	TGTGCCAGCAGTTACTCGGTCGGGACGCGGGGAAGCTACACCTTC	-	-	TRBV6-5	TRBJ1-2	15
CASSFAASGYEQYF	TGTGCCAGCAGTTTTGCAGCGAGTGGATACGAGCAGTACTTC	-	-	TRBV28	TRBJ2-7	14
CASSSPGGRGEKLFF	TGTGCCAGCAGTTCCCCCGGAGGGAGGGGGGAAAAACTGTTTTTT	-	-	TRBV28	TRBJ1-4	15
CASSKAEPTEAFF	TGTGCCAGCAGCAAAGCAGAGCCTACTGAAGCTTTCTTT	-	-	TRBV21-1	TRBJ1-1	13
CASSYRGRMYGYTF	TGTGCCAGCAGTTACAGGGGGCGGATGTATGGCTACACCTTC	TRBD1	-	TRBV28	TRBJ1-2	14
CASTSWGDQPQHF	TGTGCCAGTACCTCCTGGGGGGATCAGCCCCAGCATTTT	-	-	TRBV19	TRBJ1-5	13
CASSPSRELYGYTF	TGTGCCAGCAGTCCAAGCCGGGAACTCTATGGCTACACCTTC	-	-	TRBV25-1	TRBJ1-2	14
CASSSLRTPQYF	TGTGCCAGCAGCTCCCTCCGCACACCCCAGTACTTC	-	-	TRBV7-2	TRBJ2-5	12
CASSEGTGGSPLHF	TGTGCCAGCAGTGAAGGGACAGGGGGTTCACCCCTCCACTTT	TRBD1	few	TRBV6-1	TRBJ1-6	14
CASSEEATNEKLFF	TGTGCCAGCAGCGAGGAGGCAACTAATGAAAAACTGTTTTTT	-	once	TRBV28	TRBJ1-4	14
CASSKLAGYNEQFF	TGCGCCAGCAGTAAACTAGCGGGGTACAATGAGCAGTTCTTC	TRBD2	-	TRBV10-2	TRBJ2-1	14
CASSVDIQETQYF	TGTGCCAGCAGCGTAGACATCCAAGAGACCCAGTACTTC	-	-	TRBV9	TRBJ2-5	13
CASSTHRGRAFRNQPQHF	TGTGCCAGCAGCACCCATCGTGGCAGGGCCTTCCGCAATCAGCCCCAGCATTTT	-	-	TRBV21-1	TRBJ1-5	18
CASSIGDSNYEQYF	TGTGCCAGCAGCATAGGGGACAGCAACTACGAGCAGTACTTC	TRBD1	-	TRBV7-7	TRBJ2-7	14
CASNAGTTSYEQYF	TGTGCCAGTAATGCGGGGACCACTTCCTACGAGCAGTACTTC	-	-	TRBV10-3	TRBJ2-7	14
CASGAGTSGSSETQYF	TGTGCCAGCGGGGCTGGGACTAGCGGGAGTTCGGAGACCCAGTACTTC	TRBD2	-	TRBV11-1	TRBJ2-5	16
CASSDPGSEETQYF	TGTGCCAGCAGTGACCCCGGGTCGGAGGAGACCCAGTACTTC	-	-	TRBV2	TRBJ2-5	14
CASSQVLGGEAFF	TGTGCCAGCAGCCAAGTCTTAGGAGGTGAAGCTTTCTTT	-	-	TRBV14	TRBJ1-1	13
CASSPGLSYNEQFF	TGTGCCAGCAGTCCAGGACTCTCCTACAATGAGCAGTTCTTC	-	-	TRBV28	TRBJ2-1	14
CASSPLTGDEQYF	TGCGCCAGCAGCCCTCTGACAGGGGACGAGCAGTACTTC	TRBD1	-	TRBV4-1	TRBJ2-7	13
CASSSGTTDSNQPQHF	TGTGCCAGCAGTTCCGGGACAACCGATAGCAATCAGCCCCAGCATTTT	-	-	TRBV27	TRBJ1-5	16
CASSLGGQMNTEAFF	TGTGCCAGCAGCTTGGGGGGACAGATGAACACTGAAGCTTTCTTT	TRBD1	-	TRBV5-4	TRBJ1-1	15
CASSSSQGANEKLFF	TGTGCCAGCAGCAGTAGCCAGGGGGCTAATGAAAAACTGTTTTTT	TRBD1	-	TRBV5-4	TRBJ1-4	15
CASSTQGVDQPQHF	TGTGCCAGCAGTACTCAGGGTGTAGATCAGCCCCAGCATTTT	-	-	TRBV6-1	TRBJ1-5	14
CASSTQGGITEAFF	TGTGCCAGCAGTACACAGGGAGGGATCACTGAAGCTTTCTTT	-	once	TRBV28	TRBJ1-1	14
CASSPRDRAYEQYF	TGTGCCAGCAGTCCCCGGGACAGAGCTTACGAGCAGTACTTC	TRBD1	-	TRBV27	TRBJ2-7	14
CASSEAQGVVGNTIYF	TGTGCCAGCAGTGAAGCGCAGGGGGTAGTTGGAAACACCATATATTTT	TRBD1	few	TRBV2	TRBJ1-3	16
CASSEVAGASNEQFF	TGTGCCAGCAGTGAAGTAGCGGGGGCTAGCAATGAGCAGTTCTTC	TRBD2	-	TRBV6-4	TRBJ2-1	15
CASSPGTPTDTQYF	TGCGCCAGCAGCCCCGGGACTCCTACAGATACGCAGTATTTT	-	-	TRBV5-1	TRBJ2-3	14
CASSQRGGSGSRSYNEQFF	TGTGCCAGCAGCCAAAGGGGGGGAAGCGGGAGTCGATCCTACAATGAGCAGTTCTTC	TRBD2	-	TRBV11-3	TRBJ2-1	19
CASSMSLAGSYEQYF	TGTGCCAGTAGTATGAGCCTAGCGGGAAGCTACGAGCAGTACTTC	TRBD2	-	TRBV19	TRBJ2-7	15
CASSLSLYTGGLNTEAFF	TGTGCCAGCAGCTTATCCTTATATACAGGGGGCCTGAACACTGAAGCTTTCTTT	TRBD1	-	TRBV7-3	TRBJ1-1	18
CAISRDYGYTF	TGTGCCATCAGTCGGGACTATGGCTACACCTTC	-	-	TRBV10-3	TRBJ1-2	11
CASSGLRTEAFF	TGTGCCAGCAGTGGCCTGCGGACTGAAGCTTTCTTT	-	-	TRBV6-5	TRBJ1-1	12
CASGPGQSYNEQFF	TGTGCTAGTGGGCCGGGACAGTCTTACAATGAGCAGTTCTTC	TRBD1	-	TRBV12-5	TRBJ2-1	14
CASSLKLGGGSERVSGNTIYF	TGTGCCAGCAGCTTAAAGTTAGGAGGAGGCAGCGAAAGAGTCTCTGGAAACACCATATATTTT	-	once	TRBV7-3	TRBJ1-3	21
CASSETAAGGRNEQYF	TGTGCCAGCAGTGAAACAGCGGCAGGGGGCAGGAACGAGCAGTACTTC	TRBD1	-	TRBV6-1	TRBJ2-7	16
CASSFIGDYGYTF	TGTGCCAGCAGCTTCATCGGAGACTATGGCTACACCTTC	-	-	TRBV7-2	TRBJ1-2	13
CASSLGTPNTGELFF	TGCGCCAGCAGCTTGGGGACTCCCAACACCGGGGAGCTGTTTTTT	-	-	TRBV5-1	TRBJ2-2	15